The subject of this entry is one T cell receptor (beta chain). Its antigen remains undetermined. The sample holds no much larger clone one base away, and base qualities are not on file. A single peripheral blood draw of around 120 mL on average was collected from each donor into heparinised tubes. A BD FACSAria II and a panel including CD45RO, CCR7, CD25, CD127, CD95 and CD27 were used to sort naive, central memory, regulatory and stem cell-like memory CD4+ T cells. A purity above 95% was achieved for all sorted populations. PBMCs were isolated right away by Lymphoprep density gradient centrifugation and were stained directly, without culture. Samples were stained and sorted in pairs, with one healthy donor and one patient per experiment, so that batch effects were minimized. This record belongs to a study of beta chain features in type 1 diabetes (dated by TCRdb to between 2017 and 2018). With regard to the full study: No differences in mean age, gender distribution, total cell number or subset yield were found between patients and healthy donors. A total of under 120,000,000 sorted cells were examined across all samples, and RNA yield correlated strongly with the number of cells per subset. The study compared the TCRB repertoires of sorted circulating CD4+ T cell subsets in recently diagnosed type 1 diabetes patients with those in matched healthy donors. Naive and central memory subsets were obtained from all 30 or so donors, but regulatory and stem cell-like memory subsets were isolated from only 8 patients and roughly 8 healthy donors.

Overall results and qualifications from the work: Because cDNA was sequenced instead of genomic DNA, highly expressing activated cells could be over-represented, though the groups showed no difference in activation or CD3 levels. Because the HLA sub-analyses included only small numbers of individuals, any influence of HLA type on TCRB rearrangement was left unresolved. At VDJ recombination sites, type 1 diabetes patients had fewer insertions and more deleted nucleotides, which implies abnormalities in thymic rearrangement. PCR might favor shorter templates, but patient and control samples were amplified and corrected together, so any skew would affect both groups equally. Naive, central memory and regulatory TCRB repertoires appeared to be more similar among patients than among healthy donors. A moderate but significant shortening of TCRB CDR3 length was observed in type 1 diabetes patients in all four CD4+ subsets.

The entire amount of isolated RNA was reverse transcribed using the High Capacity cDNA Reverse Transcription Kit, so the sequenced TCRB transcripts were expressed ones. Naive, central memory and regulatory T cell samples underwent deep immunoSEQ sequencing, averaging approximately 3.3 million total reads per sample. After sorted cells were lysed in RLT buffer, RNA was extracted with DNase-treated RNeasy Micro or Mini kits, with the choice depending on cell number. Each cell subset was processed on its own to prevent cross-contamination, while patient and healthy donor samples were processed together. Using the immunoSEQ multiplex PCR, TCRB sequences were amplified from cDNA into 87-bp fragments spanning the CDR3 region. The amplicons were sequenced using the Illumina HiSeq platform. Per the original workflow: Synthetic template baselines were used to correct PCR bias computationally, reads within Hamming distance 2 were collapsed together, and singletons that could not be merged were discarded. Reads were aligned against IMGT so that V, D and J genes, CDR3 length and insertions or deletions at six rearrangement sites could be assigned. Within each subset, clonotype counts were normalized to sorted cell number, and only after that were true diversity and Gini coefficients computed with the tcR R package. The overlap coefficient, calculated on TCRB nucleotide sequences, was used to measure repertoire sharing. Out-of-frame TCRB sequences from naive cells were analyzed as a proxy for the pre-selection repertoire. As stored in TCRdb, this immuneACCESS dataset retains in-frame rearrangements with V and J assigned. A fraction of the clones does not appear; measured against another copy, unresolved V genes explain less than half of the discrepancy, and the remainder lacks a known reason. D and trimming were read from the DNA, whereas the V and J calls and clone size are those reported in that table. The sample has around 450,000 clones on record, roughly an eighth of them singletons. The leading ten clones occupy over 0.035% of the sample.

Clipping removes 1 base from V and 5 bases from J, with 10 as the unmatched junction base count. The CDR3 runs 16 residues from the cysteine to the phenylalanine. This entry keeps only the CDR3 DNA: 48 bases, framed from base 1. CDR1 GTSNPN and CDR2 SVGIG are derived from the germline V gene (reference sequence). Input material: naive CD4+ T cells from blood. Read against the paper, the sample's cell subset or site label means: true naive CD4+ T cells. The rearranged segments are TRBV30 and TRBJ2-5; TRBD1 agrees with 10 junctional bases. This TCR came from a woman younger than 30 in good health. The CDR3 reads as follows: CAWSDFDRGRRETQYF. The bases read TGTGCCTGGAGTGACTTTGACAGGGGGCGCCGGGAGACCCAGTACTTC.